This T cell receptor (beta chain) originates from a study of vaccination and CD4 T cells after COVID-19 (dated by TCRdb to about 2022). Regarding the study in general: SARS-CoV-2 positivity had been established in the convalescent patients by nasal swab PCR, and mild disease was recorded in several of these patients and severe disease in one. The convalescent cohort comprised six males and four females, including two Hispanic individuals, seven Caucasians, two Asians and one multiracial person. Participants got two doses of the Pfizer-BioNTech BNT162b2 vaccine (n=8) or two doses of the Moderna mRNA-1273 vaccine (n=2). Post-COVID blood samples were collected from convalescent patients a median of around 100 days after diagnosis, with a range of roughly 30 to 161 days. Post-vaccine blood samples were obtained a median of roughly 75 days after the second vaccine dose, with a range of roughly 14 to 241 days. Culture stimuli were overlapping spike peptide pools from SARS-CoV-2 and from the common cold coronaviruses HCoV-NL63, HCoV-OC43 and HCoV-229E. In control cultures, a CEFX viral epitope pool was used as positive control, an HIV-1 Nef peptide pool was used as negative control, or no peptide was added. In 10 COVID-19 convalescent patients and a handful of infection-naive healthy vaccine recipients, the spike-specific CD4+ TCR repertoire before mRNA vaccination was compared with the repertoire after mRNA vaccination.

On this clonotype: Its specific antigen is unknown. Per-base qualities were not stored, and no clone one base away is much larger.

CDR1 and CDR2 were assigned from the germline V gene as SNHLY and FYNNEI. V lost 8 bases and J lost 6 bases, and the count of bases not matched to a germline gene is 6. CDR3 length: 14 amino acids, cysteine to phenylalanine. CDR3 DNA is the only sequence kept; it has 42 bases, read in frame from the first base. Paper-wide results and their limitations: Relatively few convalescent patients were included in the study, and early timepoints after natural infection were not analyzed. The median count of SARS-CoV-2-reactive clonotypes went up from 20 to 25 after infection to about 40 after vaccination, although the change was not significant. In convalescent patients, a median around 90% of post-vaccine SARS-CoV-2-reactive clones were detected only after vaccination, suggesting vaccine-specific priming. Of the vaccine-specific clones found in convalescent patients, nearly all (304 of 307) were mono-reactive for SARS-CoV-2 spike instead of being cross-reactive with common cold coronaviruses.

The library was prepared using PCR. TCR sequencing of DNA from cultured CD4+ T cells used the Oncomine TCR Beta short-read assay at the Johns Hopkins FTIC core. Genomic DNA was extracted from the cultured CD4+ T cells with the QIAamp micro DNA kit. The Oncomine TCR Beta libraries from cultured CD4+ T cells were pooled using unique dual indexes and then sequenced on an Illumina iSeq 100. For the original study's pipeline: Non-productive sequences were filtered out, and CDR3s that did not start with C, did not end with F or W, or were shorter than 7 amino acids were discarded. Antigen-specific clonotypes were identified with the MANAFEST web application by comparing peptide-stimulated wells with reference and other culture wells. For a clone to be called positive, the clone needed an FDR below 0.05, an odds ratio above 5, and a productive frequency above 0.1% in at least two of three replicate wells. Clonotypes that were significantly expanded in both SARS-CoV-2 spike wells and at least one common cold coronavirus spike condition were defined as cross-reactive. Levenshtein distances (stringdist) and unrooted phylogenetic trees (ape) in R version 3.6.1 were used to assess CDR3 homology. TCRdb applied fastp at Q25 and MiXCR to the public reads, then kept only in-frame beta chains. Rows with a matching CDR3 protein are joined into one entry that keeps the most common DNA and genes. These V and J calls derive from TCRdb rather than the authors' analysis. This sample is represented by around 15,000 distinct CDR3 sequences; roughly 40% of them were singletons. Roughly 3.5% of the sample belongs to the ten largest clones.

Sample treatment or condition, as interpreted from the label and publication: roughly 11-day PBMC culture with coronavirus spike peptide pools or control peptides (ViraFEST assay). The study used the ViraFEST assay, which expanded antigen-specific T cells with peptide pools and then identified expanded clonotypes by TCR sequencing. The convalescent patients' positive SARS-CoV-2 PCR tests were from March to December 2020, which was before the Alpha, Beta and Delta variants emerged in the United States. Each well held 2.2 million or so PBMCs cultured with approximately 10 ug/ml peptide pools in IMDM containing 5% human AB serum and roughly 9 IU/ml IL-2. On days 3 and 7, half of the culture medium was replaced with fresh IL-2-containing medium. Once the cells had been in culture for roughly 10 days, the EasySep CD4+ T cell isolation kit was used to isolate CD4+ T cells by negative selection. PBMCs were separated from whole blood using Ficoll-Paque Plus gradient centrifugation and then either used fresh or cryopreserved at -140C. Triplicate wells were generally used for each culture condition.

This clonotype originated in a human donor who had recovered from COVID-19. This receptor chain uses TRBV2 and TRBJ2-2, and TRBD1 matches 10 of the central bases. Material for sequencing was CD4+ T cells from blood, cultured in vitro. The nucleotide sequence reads TGTGCCAGCGCCGGGACAGGGGTCGCCGGGGAGCTGTTTTTT. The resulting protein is CASAGTGVAGELFF.